This is a list of T cell receptor beta chains from one sample in a study of blood T cell repertoires in COVID-19. Method: immunoSEQ multiplex PCR; TCRdb's copy keeps in-frame clones and lacks some. The profile covers over 120,000 clones, with more than 60% appearing a single time and approximately 2% taken by the ten largest. Sequencing input: peripheral blood. All receptors derive from a woman aged 60-75 years with acute or convalescent COVID-19. The CDR3 runs from the conserved cysteine through the conserved F or W. The order of the fields is J gene, V gene, CDR3 protein.

j_gene: TRBJ2-7
v_gene: TRBV11-2
CDR3aa: CASSATGTRSRF

j_gene: TRBJ1-1
v_gene: TRBV29-1
CDR3aa: CSLGGMNTEAFF

j_gene: TRBJ1-4
v_gene: TRBV5-1
CDR3aa: CASSWGIGGEKLFF

j_gene: TRBJ2-7
v_gene: TRBV6-5
CDR3aa: CASSSTGTSVYEQYF

j_gene: TRBJ1-1
v_gene: TRBV2
CDR3aa: CASARGKAFF

j_gene: TRBJ1-4
v_gene: TRBV7-8
CDR3aa: CASSVGGITNEKLFF

j_gene: TRBJ1-1
v_gene: TRBV28
CDR3aa: CASSSQVTEAFF

j_gene: TRBJ2-3
v_gene: TRBV30
CDR3aa: CAWSDPRKTTDTQYF

j_gene: TRBJ2-7
v_gene: TRBV6-5
CDR3aa: CASRGTGRALGEQYF

j_gene: TRBJ2-1
v_gene: TRBV4-2
CDR3aa: CASSQVGSSYNEQFF

j_gene: TRBJ2-5
v_gene: TRBV30
CDR3aa: CAWSGVGLWETQYF

j_gene: TRBJ2-7
v_gene: TRBV6-5
CDR3aa: CASRDRGSSYEQYF

j_gene: TRBJ2-2
v_gene: TRBV9
CDR3aa: CASKDGANTGELFF

j_gene: TRBJ2-1
v_gene: TRBV28
CDR3aa: CASTPRESSYNEQFF

j_gene: TRBJ2-2
v_gene: TRBV29-1
CDR3aa: CSVEVTGTGIGELFF

j_gene: TRBJ1-2
v_gene: TRBV28
CDR3aa: CASSFIQGYGYTF

j_gene: TRBJ2-2
v_gene: TRBV9
CDR3aa: CASSVEGGGPPNTGELFF

j_gene: TRBJ1-1
v_gene: TRBV6-6
CDR3aa: CASSYADGGEAFF

j_gene: TRBJ1-2
v_gene: TRBV14
CDR3aa: CASSLAGTGANGYTF

j_gene: TRBJ1-6
v_gene: TRBV7-8
CDR3aa: CASSQRQVQSSYNSPLHF

j_gene: TRBJ1-2
v_gene: TRBV20-1
CDR3aa: CSARGQGGYTF

j_gene: TRBJ2-1
v_gene: TRBV7-9
CDR3aa: CASSPTSGTYNEQFF

j_gene: TRBJ2-7
v_gene: TRBV15
CDR3aa: CATSQGGQDYEQYF

j_gene: TRBJ2-1
v_gene: TRBV10-1
CDR3aa: CASSARGINEQFF

j_gene: TRBJ1-5
v_gene: TRBV4-1
CDR3aa: CASSQVAGGLGNQPQHF

j_gene: TRBJ2-1
v_gene: TRBV2
CDR3aa: CASSEVNQSGEQFF

j_gene: TRBJ2-1
v_gene: TRBV18
CDR3aa: CASSPPLRSGRGNEQFF

j_gene: TRBJ2-7
v_gene: TRBV18
CDR3aa: CASSQTAGPFSYEQYF

j_gene: TRBJ2-1
v_gene: TRBV7-2
CDR3aa: CASSLDVGEAYNEQFF

j_gene: TRBJ1-2
v_gene: TRBV15
CDR3aa: CATSRDLGASNYGYTF

j_gene: TRBJ2-7
v_gene: TRBV30
CDR3aa: CAWSSSAGVPYEQYF

j_gene: TRBJ2-4
v_gene: TRBV11-2
CDR3aa: CASSGLAASSILAKNIQYF

j_gene: TRBJ1-2
v_gene: TRBV30
CDR3aa: CAWRRTGWGYTF

j_gene: TRBJ2-1
v_gene: TRBV12-3/TRBV12-4
CDR3aa: CASSPGIEQFF

j_gene: TRBJ1-2
v_gene: TRBV30
CDR3aa: CARRSEGNYGYTF

j_gene: TRBJ2-7
v_gene: TRBV19
CDR3aa: CASSFTGSSYEQYF

j_gene: TRBJ2-1
v_gene: TRBV20-1
CDR3aa: CSASLDRGAYNEQFF

j_gene: TRBJ1-3
v_gene: TRBV2
CDR3aa: CASSRDTGNTIYF

j_gene: TRBJ2-4
v_gene: TRBV7-9
CDR3aa: CASSSQVLAKNIQYF

j_gene: TRBJ2-2
v_gene: TRBV28
CDR3aa: CASGASELFF

j_gene: TRBJ1-2
v_gene: TRBV29-1
CDR3aa: CSVDGGKASYGYTF

j_gene: TRBJ1-1
v_gene: TRBV30
CDR3aa: CAWIRGAGRTEAFF

j_gene: TRBJ1-2
v_gene: TRBV20-1
CDR3aa: CSARFSGGTF

j_gene: TRBJ2-4
v_gene: TRBV6-1
CDR3aa: CASSDRRAGAKNIQYF

j_gene: TRBJ2-1
v_gene: TRBV5-6
CDR3aa: CASSTGQGAEEQFF

j_gene: TRBJ2-7
v_gene: TRBV7-9
CDR3aa: CASSLITTGDEQYF

j_gene: TRBJ2-1
v_gene: TRBV19
CDR3aa: CASSMELAGVRNEQFF

j_gene: TRBJ1-1
v_gene: TRBV5-4
CDR3aa: CASSGPTGGYTEAFF

j_gene: TRBJ1-2
v_gene: TRBV2
CDR3aa: CASRGTGYGYTF